The clone carrying this T cell receptor beta chain was observed a handful of times. Its cognate antigen is unknown. This sample is drawn from a study of T cells in Graves' hyperthyroidism and ophthalmopathy. Study-wide results and caveats: Through a model of 13 V-J features, ophthalmopathy was separated from stable hyperthyroidism.

TCR beta CDR3 regions were amplified from RNA transcripts. With the HTBI primer set, the TCR CDR3 went through a first round of RT-PCR. TCRdb re-called the multiplex PCR reads with MiXCR, one entry per CDR3 protein. The top ten hold roughly an eighth of the sample, which has hundreds of thousands of distinct CDR3 sequences, more than 12% seen once. This CDR3 comprises 14 residues. The V segment lost 4 bases and the J segment 3 bases; nucleotides outside the gene matches: 3. Germline assignment: CDR1 SGDLS and CDR2 YYNGEE. The TCR sequence derives from a woman between 45 and 65 years old with Graves' ophthalmopathy. Input material: blood. This chain uses TRBV9 with TRBJ2-1; 8 nucleotides line up with TRBD1. CDR3 residues: CASSTTGGYNEQFF. As DNA, the CDR3 is TGTGCCAGCAGCACAACAGGGGGCTACAATGAGCAGTTCTTC.